This T cell receptor beta chain stems from a study of OX40 agonist ivuxolimab in advanced cancers. Across the whole study: Patients were dosed with the agonistic anti-OX40 (CD134) antibody ivuxolimab. Partial responses occurred in three patients (one hepatocellular carcinoma, two cutaneous melanoma).

Study results and limitations: Relative to CD4+ cells, CD8+ T cells on average had more expanded clones.

Researchers took blood at baseline, on cycle 4 day 1, and on cycle 7 day 1. TCRdb keeps only in-frame clones here, not all; method: immunoSEQ multiplex PCR. The table includes tens of thousands of clones, around nine tenths detected once. A remark on this clone: Its antigen is currently unknown.

Trimming removed 1 base from V and 4 bases from J, with 11 bases in between. The CDR3 is 16 residues long. Germline CDR1 is LGHNA and CDR2 is YNFKEQ. The sequence came from an adult with an advanced solid tumor such as melanoma, head and neck, liver or kidney cancer. The V call is TRBV4-2, the J call TRBJ2-6; no clear D. The sample here was CD4+ or CD8+ T cells sorted from blood, taken in a trial of the OX40 agonist ivuxolimab. The CDR3 loop reads CASSQGPGSGANVLTF. The CDR3 nucleotides read TGTGCCAGCAGCCAAGGACCCGGGTCCGGGGCCAACGTCCTGACTTTC.